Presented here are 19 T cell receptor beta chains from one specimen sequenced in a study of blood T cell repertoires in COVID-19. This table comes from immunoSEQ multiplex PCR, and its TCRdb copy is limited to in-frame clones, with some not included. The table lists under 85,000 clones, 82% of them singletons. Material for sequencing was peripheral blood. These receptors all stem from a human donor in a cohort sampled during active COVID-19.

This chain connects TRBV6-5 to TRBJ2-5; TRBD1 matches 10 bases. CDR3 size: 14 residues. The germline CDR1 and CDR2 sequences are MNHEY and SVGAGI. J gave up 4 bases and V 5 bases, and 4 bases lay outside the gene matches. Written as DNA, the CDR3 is TGTGCCAGCAGTAGACAGGGGGCAGGAGAGACCCAGTACTTC. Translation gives CASSRQGAGETQYF.

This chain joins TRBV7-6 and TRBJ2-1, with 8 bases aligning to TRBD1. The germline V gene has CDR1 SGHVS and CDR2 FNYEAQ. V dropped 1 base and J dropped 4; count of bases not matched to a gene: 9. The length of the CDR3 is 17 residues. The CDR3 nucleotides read TGTGCCAGCAGCTTAGGGCCCCGGGACAGGCGATACAATGAGCAGTTCTTC. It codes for CASSLGPRDRRYNEQFF.

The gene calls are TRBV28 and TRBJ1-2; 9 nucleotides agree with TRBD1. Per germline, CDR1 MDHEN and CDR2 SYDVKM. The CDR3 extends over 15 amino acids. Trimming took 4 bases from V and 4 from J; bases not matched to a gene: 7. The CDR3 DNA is TGTGCCAGCAGTTACCGGGACAGGGTGGCCTATGGCTACACCTTC. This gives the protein CASSYRDRVAYGYTF.

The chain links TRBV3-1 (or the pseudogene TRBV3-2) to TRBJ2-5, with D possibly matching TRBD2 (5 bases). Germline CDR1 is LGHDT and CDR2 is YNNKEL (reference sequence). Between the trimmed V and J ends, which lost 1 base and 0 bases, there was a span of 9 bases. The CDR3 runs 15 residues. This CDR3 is CASSQVKLDQETQYF. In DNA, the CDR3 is TGTGCCAGCAGCCAAGTCAAACTAGACCAAGAGACCCAGTACTTC.

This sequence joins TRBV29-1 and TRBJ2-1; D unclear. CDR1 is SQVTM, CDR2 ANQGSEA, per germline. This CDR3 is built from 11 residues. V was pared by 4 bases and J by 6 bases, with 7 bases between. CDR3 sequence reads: CSVGSVNEQFF. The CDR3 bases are TGCAGCGTTGGCAGCGTCAATGAGCAGTTCTTC.

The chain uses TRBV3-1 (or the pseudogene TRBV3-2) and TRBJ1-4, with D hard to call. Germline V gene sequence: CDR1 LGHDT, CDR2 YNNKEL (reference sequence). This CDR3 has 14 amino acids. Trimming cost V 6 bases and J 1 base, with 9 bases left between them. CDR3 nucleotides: TGTGCCAGCAGACACGGCGGAACTAATGAAAAACTGTTTTTT. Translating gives CASRHGGTNEKLFF.

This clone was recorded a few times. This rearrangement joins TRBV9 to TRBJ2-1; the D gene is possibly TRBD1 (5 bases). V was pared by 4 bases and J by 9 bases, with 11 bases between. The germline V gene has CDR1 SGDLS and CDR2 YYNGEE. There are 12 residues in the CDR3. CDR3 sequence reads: CASSLQGVEQFF. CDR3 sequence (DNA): TGTGCCAGCAGCCTTCAGGGTGTTGAGCAGTTCTTC. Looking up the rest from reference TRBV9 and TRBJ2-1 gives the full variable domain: DSGVTQTPKHLITATGQRVTLRCSPRSGDLSVYWYQQSLDQGLQFLIQYYNGEERAKGNILERFSAQQFPDLHSELNLSSLELGDSALYFCASSLQGVEQFFGPGTRLTVL.

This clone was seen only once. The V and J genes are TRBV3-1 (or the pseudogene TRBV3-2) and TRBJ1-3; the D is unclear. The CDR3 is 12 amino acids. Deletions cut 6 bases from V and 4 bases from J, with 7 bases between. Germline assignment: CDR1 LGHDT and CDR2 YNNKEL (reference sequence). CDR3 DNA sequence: TGTGCCAGCAGTTGGCCAGGAAACACCATATATTTT. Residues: CASSWPGNTIYF.

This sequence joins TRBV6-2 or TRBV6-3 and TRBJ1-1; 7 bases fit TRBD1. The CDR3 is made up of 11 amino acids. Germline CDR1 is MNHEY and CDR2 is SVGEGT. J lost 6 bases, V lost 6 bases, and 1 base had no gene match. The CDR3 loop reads CASSQGAEAFF. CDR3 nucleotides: TGTGCCAGCAGCCAGGGGGCTGAAGCTTTCTTT.

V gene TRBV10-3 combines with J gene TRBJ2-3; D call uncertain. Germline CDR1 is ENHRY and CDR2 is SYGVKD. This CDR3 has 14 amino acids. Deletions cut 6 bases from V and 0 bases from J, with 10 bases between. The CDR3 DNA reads TGTGCCATCAGCCTACAGAGTAGCACAGATACGCAGTATTTT. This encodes CAISLQSSTDTQYF.

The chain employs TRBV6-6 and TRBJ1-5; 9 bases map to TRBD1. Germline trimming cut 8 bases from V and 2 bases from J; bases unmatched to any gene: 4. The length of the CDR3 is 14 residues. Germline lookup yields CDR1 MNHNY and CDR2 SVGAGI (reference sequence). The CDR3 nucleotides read TGTGCCAGCCAGGGACAGGGCCGCAATCAGCCCCAGCATTTT. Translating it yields CASQGQGRNQPQHF.

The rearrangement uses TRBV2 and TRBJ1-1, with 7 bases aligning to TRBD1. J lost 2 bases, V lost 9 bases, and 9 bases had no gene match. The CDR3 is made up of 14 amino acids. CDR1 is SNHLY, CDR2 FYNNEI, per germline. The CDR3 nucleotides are TGTGCCAGTAAAAAGAGACAGGGTAACACTGAAGCTTTCTTT. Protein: CASKKRQGNTEAFF.

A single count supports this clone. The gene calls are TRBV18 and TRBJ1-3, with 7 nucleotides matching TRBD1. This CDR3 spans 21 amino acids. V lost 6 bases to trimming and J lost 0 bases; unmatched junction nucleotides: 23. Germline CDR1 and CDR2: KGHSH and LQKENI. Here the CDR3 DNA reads TGTGCCAGCTCCCATGAAACAGGGGTCTTCCCCTTATTACTCTCTGGAAACACCATATATTTT. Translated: CASSHETGVFPLLLSGNTIYF.

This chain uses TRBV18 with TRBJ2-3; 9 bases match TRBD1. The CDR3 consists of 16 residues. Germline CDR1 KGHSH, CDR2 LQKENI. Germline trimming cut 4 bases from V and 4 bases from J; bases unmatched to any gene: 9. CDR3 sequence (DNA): TGTGCCAGCTCACGACTGGGACAGGGAGGATCAGATACGCAGTATTTT. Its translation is CASSRLGQGGSDTQYF.

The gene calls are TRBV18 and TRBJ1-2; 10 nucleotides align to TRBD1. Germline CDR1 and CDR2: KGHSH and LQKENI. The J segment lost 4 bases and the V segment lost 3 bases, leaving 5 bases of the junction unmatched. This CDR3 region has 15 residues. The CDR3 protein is CASSPRDRGGYGYTF. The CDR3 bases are TGTGCCAGCTCACCCAGGGACAGGGGAGGCTATGGCTACACCTTC.

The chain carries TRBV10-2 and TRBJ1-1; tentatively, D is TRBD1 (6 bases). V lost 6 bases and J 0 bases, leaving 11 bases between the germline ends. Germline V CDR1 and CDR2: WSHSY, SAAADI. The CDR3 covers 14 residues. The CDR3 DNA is TGCGCCAGCAGGAGGGGGAGAATGAACACTGAAGCTTTCTTT. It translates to CASRRGRMNTEAFF.

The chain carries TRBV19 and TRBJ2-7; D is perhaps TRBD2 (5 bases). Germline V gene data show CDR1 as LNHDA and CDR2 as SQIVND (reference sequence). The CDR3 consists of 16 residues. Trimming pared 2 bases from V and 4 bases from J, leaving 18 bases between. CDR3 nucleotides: TGTGCCAGTAGTATAATGCCGGGGTACAGCTTATACGAGCAGTACTTC. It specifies CASSIMPGYSLYEQYF.

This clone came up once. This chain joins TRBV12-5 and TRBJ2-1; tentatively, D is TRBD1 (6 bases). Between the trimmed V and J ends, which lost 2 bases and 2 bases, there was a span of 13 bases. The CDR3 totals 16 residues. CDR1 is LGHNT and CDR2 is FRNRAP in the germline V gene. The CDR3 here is CASGLSDRNPYNEQFF. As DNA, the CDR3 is TGTGCTAGTGGTTTGTCTGACAGGAACCCCTACAATGAGCAGTTCTTC.

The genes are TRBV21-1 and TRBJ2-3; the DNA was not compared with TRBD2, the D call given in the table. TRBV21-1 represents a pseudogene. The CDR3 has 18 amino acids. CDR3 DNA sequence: TGTGCCAGCAGTAGGACTAGCGGAAAAGGCCGTAGCACAGATACGCAGTATTTT. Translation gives CASSRTSGKGRSTDTQYF.